The next 30 T cell receptor beta chains were all read from a single sample in a study of patients and donors after allogeneic stem cell transplantation. MiXCR, run by TCRdb on the RT-PCR reads, gives a single entry per CDR3 protein. The table includes about a million distinct CDR3 sequences, over 15% detected once. Sequencing was carried out using blood, either unsorted or a sorted T cell fraction (not recorded which). The origin of the receptors is a human donor who was either an allogeneic HSCT recipient or a stem cell or donor lymphocyte infusion donor (not recorded which). It is not recorded whose cells these are; they may come from a transplant donor.

V is TRBV10-3 and J is TRBJ2-3, with no clear D. V was shortened by 0 bases and J by 8 bases, with 3 bases between the two germline ends. CDR1 and CDR2 (germline): ENHRY, SYGVKD. This CDR3 spans 11 amino acids. CDR3 sequence reads: CAISESGTQYF. CDR3 bases: TGTGCCATCAGTGAGTCCGGTACGCAGTATTTT.

This chain links TRBV4-2 with TRBJ2-3; tentatively, D is TRBD2 (5 bases). The CDR3 consists of 15 residues. V lost 1 base, J lost 5 bases, and 13 bases lay in between. Germline CDR1 is LGHNA and CDR2 is YNFKEQ. The CDR3 nucleotides are TGTGCCAGCAGCCAAGTACGGGATATCGAAGATACGCAGTATTTT. This sequence encodes CASSQVRDIEDTQYF.

V is TRBV5-1 and J is TRBJ2-5; 9 nucleotides align to TRBD1. Losses at the gene ends were 6 bases for V and 1 base for J; bases not matched to a gene: 4. Looked up from germline, CDR1 is SGHRS and CDR2 is YFSETQ. The CDR3 has 14 amino acids. The chain's CDR3 is CASKRDRVQETQYF. The CDR3 DNA reads TGCGCCAGCAAAAGGGACAGGGTCCAAGAGACCCAGTACTTC.

This clonotype was picked up a small number of times. The chain employs TRBV2 and TRBJ2-1; D perhaps matches TRBD2 (6 bases). In germline, CDR1 is SNHLY, CDR2 FYNNEI. This CDR3 has 12 residues. Trimming pared 5 bases from V and 9 bases from J, leaving 11 bases between. CDR3 nucleotide sequence: TGTGCCAGCAGTTTACTAGCCATTGAGCAGTTCTTC. Its protein is CASSLLAIEQFF.

About this clonotype itself: The junction does not match germline at one end; this may be a read error. The chain couples TRBV20-1 to TRBJ2-1, with 10 bases that match TRBD1. Germline V gene lookup returns CDR1 DFQATT and CDR2 SNEGSKA (reference sequence). This CDR3 contains 14 residues. The CDR3 sequence: CSALGTGVENEQLF. CDR3 DNA sequence: TGCAGTGCTCTCGGGACAGGGGTGGAAAATGAGCAGCTCTTC.

This clonotype has just a few counts. The chain's CDR3 is CASSPGDTRTLNTEAFF. Here the CDR3 DNA reads TGTGCCAGCAGTCCAGGGGACACACGAACCTTGAACACTGAAGCTTTCTTT. The V gene is TRBV12-3 or TRBV12-4, the J gene TRBJ1-1; tentative D call: TRBD1 (6 bases). This CDR3 comprises 17 residues. V was cut by 5 bases and J by 0 bases, with 19 bases left in between.

This chain uses TRBV6-1 with TRBJ2-7; 11 nucleotides agree with TRBD2. Germline values: CDR1 MNHNS, CDR2 SASEGT. V trimming: 7 bases; J trimming: 2 bases; junction bases outside the gene matches: 7. The CDR3 length is 15 residues. The CDR3 DNA sequence: TGTGCCAGCAAATACACTAGCGGGAGTCCCTACGAGCAGTACTTC. Protein product: CASKYTSGSPYEQYF.

The rearrangement joins TRBV6-1 to TRBJ2-5; unclear D gene. Germline-derived CDR1 and CDR2 are MNHNS and SASEGT. Trimming took off 4 bases at V and 0 bases at J, with 21 bases between the two ends. The CDR3 extends over 18 amino acids. CDR3 in amino acids: CASSVRAGASWYQETQYF. CDR3 DNA sequence: TGTGCCAGCAGTGTCCGAGCAGGCGCATCTTGGTACCAAGAGACCCAGTACTTC.

V gene TRBV25-1 combines with J gene TRBJ1-4; TRBD1 is a possible D gene (5 bases). Trimming shortened V by 3 bases and J by 8 bases, and 19 bases separated the two germline ends. Germline-derived CDR1 and CDR2 are MGHDK and SYGVNS. The CDR3 is 16 amino acids. The CDR3 sequence is CASSDQMGLGEEKLFF. CDR3 bases: TGTGCCAGCAGTGACCAGATGGGGCTCGGGGAGGAAAAACTGTTTTTT.

This chain joins TRBV6-5 and TRBJ2-7; 9 nucleotides match TRBD2. This CDR3 region has 15 residues. Looked up from germline, CDR1 is MNHEY and CDR2 is SVGAGI. V dropped 1 base and J dropped 7; count of bases not matched to a gene: 8. CDR3 loop: CASSYLRRGGGEQYF. CDR3 nucleotide sequence: TGTGCCAGCAGTTACTTAAGGCGGGGGGGAGGAGAGCAGTACTTC.

V gene TRBV5-5 combines with J gene TRBJ1-2; D unclear. Trimming stripped 0 bases from V and 8 bases from J, with 11 bases between. CDR1 and CDR2 from the germline V gene are SGHKS and YYEKEE (reference sequence). The CDR3 sequence is 13 residues long. In DNA form, the CDR3 reads TGTGCCAGCAGCTTGGAAGGACTCCCCGGCTACACCTTC. It is translated as CASSLEGLPGYTF.

This clonotype has more than one count but fewer than ten. The chain links TRBV12-3 or TRBV12-4 to TRBJ2-1; no clear D. V lost 3 bases and J lost 15, with 18 bases in between. The CDR3 length is 13 residues. The CDR3, as DNA: TGTGCCAGCAGTTTTAGTATGGAGACCCGACGGTTCTTC. Protein product: CASSFSMETRRFF.

V usage is TRBV19 and J usage is TRBJ1-5; D remains ambiguous. Trimming left V 3 bases short and J 4 bases short, with 7 bases between. This CDR3 region has 13 residues. CDR1 is LNHDA, CDR2 SQIVND, per germline (reference sequence). CDR3 sequence: CASSIAVNQPQHF. CDR3 nucleotide sequence: TGTGCCAGTAGTATTGCCGTTAATCAGCCCCAGCATTTT.

The CDR3, as DNA: TGTGCCAGCGGACGTGGGCAGGGGAGTTACTATGGCTACACCTTC. This encodes CASGRGQGSYYGYTF. The V gene is TRBV7-9, the J gene TRBJ1-2; perhaps TRBD1 as D (6 bases). The CDR3 consists of 15 residues. Germline assignment: CDR1 SEHNR and CDR2 FQNEAQ (reference sequence). The V gene lost 8 bases and the J gene lost 3 bases, with 19 bases spanning the gap.

The rearrangement uses TRBV7-9 and TRBJ2-5; 9 nucleotides align to TRBD2. CDR3 size: 15 residues. CDR1 is SEHNR, CDR2 FQNEAQ, per germline (reference sequence). J lost 5 bases, V lost 1 base, and 5 bases had no gene match. CDR3 region: CASSLGGLAGETQYF. Here the CDR3 DNA reads TGTGCCAGCAGCTTAGGGGGACTAGCCGGCGAGACCCAGTACTTC.

The genes are TRBV29-1 and TRBJ1-4; 10 bases fit TRBD1. There are 14 residues in the CDR3. Trimming removed 6 bases from V and 10 bases from J; junction bases left unmatched: 11. From germline, CDR1 is SQVTM and CDR2 ANQGSEA. CDR3 DNA sequence: TGCAGCGTAGCTCCGGGACAGGGGCATGTAAAACTGTTTTTT. Protein sequence: CSVAPGQGHVKLFF.

This clonotype appeared many times. The V gene is TRBV12-3 or TRBV12-4, the J gene TRBJ2-7; no clear D. The CDR3 consists of 14 residues. V shed 8 bases and J shed 4 bases, with 18 bases lying between them. The DNA of the CDR3 is TGTGCCAGCCAACCGGCAGGAAGAACGTACGAGCAGTACTTC. Protein: CASQPAGRTYEQYF.

This chain links TRBV11-3 with TRBJ2-2; D not resolved. CDR1 is SGHNT and CDR2 is YENEEA in the germline V gene. The CDR3 is made up of 15 amino acids. Deletions cut 2 bases from V and 3 bases from J, with 10 bases between. CDR3 residues: CASSLLQKYTGELFF. The DNA for the CDR3 is TGTGCCAGCAGCTTACTACAGAAATACACCGGGGAGCTGTTTTTT. Full variable domain (rest looked up from reference TRBV11-3 and TRBJ2-2): EAGVVQSPRYKIIEKKQPVAFWCNPISGHNTLYWYLQNLGQGPELLIRYENEEAVDDSQLPKDRFSAERLKGVDSTLKIQPAELGDSAVYLCASSLLQKYTGELFFGEGSRLTVL.

This rearrangement joins TRBV5-1 to TRBJ2-5; 7 nucleotides match TRBD2. After removal of 5 bases from V and 5 bases from J, the junction contained 6 bases not matched to a gene. The CDR3 length is 13 residues. Germline-derived CDR1 and CDR2 are SGHRS and YFSETQ. The CDR3 region is CASSTGGTETQYF. CDR3 in DNA: TGCGCCAGCAGTACCGGGGGGACGGAGACCCAGTACTTC.

DNA of the CDR3: TGTGCCAGCTCACCAGTGGACAGGGGTGTGAACGAGCAGTACTTC. It specifies CASSPVDRGVNEQYF. J is TRBJ2-7 and V is TRBV18; 9 bases line up with TRBD1. V dropped 2 bases and J dropped 5; count of bases not matched to a gene: 7. The V gene's germline CDR1 is KGHSH and CDR2 LQKENI. The length of the CDR3 is 15 residues.

The J gene is TRBJ2-2, the V gene TRBV5-4; 10 bases fit TRBD1. Germline V gene data show CDR1 as SGHNT and CDR2 as YYREEE (reference sequence). V was pared by 1 base and J by 8 bases, with 5 bases of the junction left unmatched. The CDR3 has 15 amino acids. CDR3 nucleotides: TGTGCCAGCAGCTTGAAGGGACAGGGGCTTGGGGAGCTGTTTTTT. Translating gives CASSLKGQGLGELFF.

This rearrangement joins TRBV5-1 to TRBJ1-4; 9 nucleotides agree with TRBD1. The CDR3 covers 19 residues. CDR1 and CDR2 from the germline V gene are SGHRS and YFSETQ. Trimming removed 4 bases from V and 2 bases from J; junction bases left unmatched: 15. CDR3 sequence reads: CASSLTFTGGKTTNEKLFF. DNA of the CDR3: TGCGCCAGCAGCCTAACCTTTACAGGGGGCAAGACCACTAATGAAAAACTGTTTTTT.

The rearrangement links TRBV15 to TRBJ1-2; no definite D call. The CDR3 sequence is 13 residues long. Trimming shortened V by 0 bases and J by 3 bases, and 5 bases separated the two germline ends. Per the germline V gene, CDR1 is LNHNV and CDR2 is YYDKDF (reference sequence). The CDR3 sequence: CATSRDRDYGYTF. For the CDR3, the DNA is TGTGCCACCAGCAGAGATAGGGACTATGGCTACACCTTC.

There are many counts of this clonotype. The V call is TRBV27, the J call TRBJ2-6; no clear D. Looked up from germline, CDR1 is MNHEY and CDR2 is SMNVEV (reference sequence). Trimming shortened V by 5 bases and J by 0 bases, and 5 bases separated the two germline ends. The CDR3 totals 14 residues. The CDR3 protein is CASSPYSGANVLTF. The CDR3 bases are TGTGCCAGCAGTCCTTACTCTGGGGCCAACGTCCTGACTTTC.

V usage is TRBV5-1 and J usage is TRBJ2-7; D is unresolved. CDR1 SGHRS and CDR2 YFSETQ come from the germline V gene. The CDR3 loop spans 14 amino acids. V lost 2 bases, J lost 7 bases, and 16 bases lay in between. This CDR3 is CASSFFQDSREQYF. The DNA of the CDR3 is TGCGCCAGCAGCTTCTTCCAAGATTCGAGGGAGCAGTACTTC.

The chain couples TRBV14 to TRBJ1-1; tentative D call: TRBD1 (5 bases). Germline assignment: CDR1 SGHDN and CDR2 FVKESK. This CDR3 comprises 16 residues. The germline V and J ends were trimmed by 4 bases and 0 bases, with 15 bases remaining between them. Here the CDR3 DNA reads TGTGCCAGCAGCCCCACGGGGCTAGGATTGAACACTGAAGCTTTCTTT. Encoded protein: CASSPTGLGLNTEAFF.

V gene TRBV6-1 combines with J gene TRBJ2-1; D remains ambiguous. Germline V gene sequence: CDR1 MNHNS, CDR2 SASEGT. V was cut by 5 bases and J by 7 bases, with 12 bases left in between. CDR3 length equals 13 residues. For the CDR3, the DNA is TGTGCCAGCAGTCGCAGAGTCGGGAATGAGCAGTTCTTC. Translated: CASSRRVGNEQFF.

A few counts support this clonotype. The chain couples TRBV14 to TRBJ1-2; perhaps TRBD1 as D (5 bases). Germline CDR1 and CDR2: SGHDN and FVKESK. Trimming stripped 3 bases from V and 6 bases from J, with 20 bases between. The CDR3 is 16 amino acids. CDR3: CASSHLGTRASDGYTF. The CDR3 DNA sequence: TGTGCCAGCAGCCATCTAGGGACGCGGGCGTCGGATGGCTACACCTTC.

V gene TRBV15 combines with J gene TRBJ2-7; D possibly uses TRBD1 or TRBD2 (5 bases each). The CDR3 has 15 amino acids. The V gene's germline CDR1 is LNHNV and CDR2 YYDKDF (reference sequence). The ends were cut back, 1 base at V and 4 bases at J, with 14 bases in the middle. The CDR3 region is CATSRGRDRWYEQYF. CDR3 DNA: TGTGCCACCAGCAGAGGCCGGGACCGCTGGTACGAGCAGTACTTC. Full variable domain (missing parts from reference TRBV15 and TRBJ2-7): DAMVIQNPRYQVTQFGKPVTLSCSQTLNHNVMYWYQQKSSQAPKLLFHYYDKDFNNEADTPDNFQSRRPNTSFCFLDIRSPGLGDTAMYLCATSRGRDRWYEQYFGPGTRLTVT.

The chain couples TRBV15 to TRBJ2-5, with unresolved D. In germline, CDR1 is LNHNV, CDR2 YYDKDF (reference sequence). V was trimmed by 1 base and J by 7 bases, leaving 13 bases between them. This CDR3 region has 14 residues. This CDR3 is CATSRVPTLGTQYF. The CDR3 DNA reads TGTGCCACCAGCAGAGTCCCCACCTTGGGGACCCAGTACTTC.